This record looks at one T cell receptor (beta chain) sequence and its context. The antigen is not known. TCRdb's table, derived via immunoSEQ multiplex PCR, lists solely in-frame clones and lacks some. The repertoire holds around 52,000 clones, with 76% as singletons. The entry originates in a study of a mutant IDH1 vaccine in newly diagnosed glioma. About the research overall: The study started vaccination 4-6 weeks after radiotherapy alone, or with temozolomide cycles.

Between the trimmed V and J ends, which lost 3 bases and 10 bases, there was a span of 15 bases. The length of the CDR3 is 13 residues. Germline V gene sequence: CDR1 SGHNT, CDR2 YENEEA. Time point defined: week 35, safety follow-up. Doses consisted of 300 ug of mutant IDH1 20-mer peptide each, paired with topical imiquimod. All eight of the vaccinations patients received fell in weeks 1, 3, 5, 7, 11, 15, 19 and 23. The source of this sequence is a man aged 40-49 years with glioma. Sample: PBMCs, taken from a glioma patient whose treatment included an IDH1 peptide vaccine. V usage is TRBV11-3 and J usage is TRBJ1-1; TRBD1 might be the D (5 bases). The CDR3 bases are TGTGCCAGCAGCTTCGGTGTTGGGGACGGAGCTTTCTTT. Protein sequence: CASSFGVGDGAFF. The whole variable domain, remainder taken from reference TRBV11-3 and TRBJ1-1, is EAGVVQSPRYKIIEKKQPVAFWCNPISGHNTLYWYLQNLGQGPELLIRYENEEAVDDSQLPKDRFSAERLKGVDSTLKIQPAELGDSAVYLCASSFGVGDGAFFGQGTRLTVV.